The rows below give T cell receptor beta chains drawn from one sample of a study of T cells in Graves' hyperthyroidism and ophthalmopathy. A single record per CDR3 protein comes from TCRdb applying MiXCR to the multiplex PCR reads. Found here are hundreds of thousands of distinct CDR3 sequences, 38% of them singletons; the top ten hold roughly 8.3%. Sequencing was performed on blood. The receptors here all came from a young man with Graves' hyperthyroidism. Each CDR3 is given with its conserved first and last residue. Fields, in order: clone size, CDR3 length, J gene, D gene, V gene, CDR3 DNA, CDR3 protein. A D gene is named only where the DNA matches it firmly. Clone size is shown for a subset of rows, as once, few, many or a class of expanded clone.

abundance: -; len: 15; j_gene: TRBJ1-2; d_gene: TRBD1; v_gene: TRBV20-1; CDR3nt: TGCAGTGCTAGAGGGGCCAGGGGGGACATCTATGGCTACACCTTC; CDR3aa: CSARGARGDIYGYTF
abundance: few; len: 14; j_gene: TRBJ2-7; d_gene: -; v_gene: TRBV4-3; CDR3nt: TGCGCCAGCAGCCAAGACGGTTGGTCCGCCGAGCAGTACTTC; CDR3aa: CASSQDGWSAEQYF
abundance: -; len: 15; j_gene: TRBJ2-7; d_gene: TRBD2; v_gene: TRBV20-1; CDR3nt: TGCAGTGCTAGAGATACTAGCGGGGGGTTTGGGGAGCAGTACTTC; CDR3aa: CSARDTSGGFGEQYF
abundance: few; len: 13; j_gene: TRBJ1-6; d_gene: -; v_gene: TRBV6-5; CDR3nt: TGTGCCAGCAGCCCGGACGCAAATTCACCCCTCCACTTT; CDR3aa: CASSPDANSPLHF
abundance: -; len: 14; j_gene: TRBJ2-5; d_gene: -; v_gene: TRBV15; CDR3nt: TGTGCCACCAGCAGAACGAGGTTGCAAGAGACCCAGTACTTC; CDR3aa: CATSRTRLQETQYF
abundance: -; len: 15; j_gene: TRBJ2-5; d_gene: TRBD2; v_gene: TRBV5-1; CDR3nt: TGCGCCAGCAGCAAGAGCGGGGGGGCCCTTGAGACCCAGTACTTC; CDR3aa: CASSKSGGALETQYF
abundance: -; len: 15; j_gene: TRBJ2-3; d_gene: -; v_gene: TRBV7-9; CDR3nt: TGTGCCAGCAGCGTCGAGGGGTCTGGCACAGATACGCAGTATTTT; CDR3aa: CASSVEGSGTDTQYF
abundance: -; len: 17; j_gene: TRBJ2-6; d_gene: TRBD2; v_gene: TRBV15; CDR3nt: TGTGCCACCAGCAGGGCCCGGGGAGGGGTTGGGGCCAACGTCCTGACTTTC; CDR3aa: CATSRARGGVGANVLTF
abundance: -; len: 14; j_gene: TRBJ1-1; d_gene: -; v_gene: TRBV29-1; CDR3nt: TGCAGCGGCTCGGGACACTTAATGAACACTGAAGCTTTCTTT; CDR3aa: CSGSGHLMNTEAFF
abundance: many; len: 12; j_gene: TRBJ2-5; d_gene: -; v_gene: TRBV7-8; CDR3nt: TGTGCCAGCAGCTTAAGAGAAGAGACCCAGTACTTC; CDR3aa: CASSLREETQYF
abundance: -; len: 14; j_gene: TRBJ1-3; d_gene: -; v_gene: TRBV4-1; CDR3nt: TGCGCCAGCAGCCAGAGGGGTCCCGGAAACACCATATATTTT; CDR3aa: CASSQRGPGNTIYF
abundance: -; len: 15; j_gene: TRBJ2-7; d_gene: -; v_gene: TRBV24-1; CDR3nt: TGTGCCAGCAGCCCTCCCACGGTTAATCTCTACGAGCAGTACTTC; CDR3aa: CASSPPTVNLYEQYF
abundance: -; len: 16; j_gene: TRBJ2-5; d_gene: TRBD1; v_gene: TRBV10-1; CDR3nt: TGCGCCAGCAGTGAAGGGACAGGGGGCCCGAGGGAGACCCAGTACTTC; CDR3aa: CASSEGTGGPRETQYF
abundance: many; len: 11; j_gene: TRBJ1-1; d_gene: TRBD1; v_gene: TRBV29-1; CDR3nt: TGCAGCTTCGTACAGGGGGCTGAAGCTTTCTTT; CDR3aa: CSFVQGAEAFF
abundance: many; len: 13; j_gene: TRBJ1-2; d_gene: -; v_gene: TRBV5-1; CDR3nt: TGCGCCAGCAGCTTCGGAAGGGGCTATGGCTACACCTTC; CDR3aa: CASSFGRGYGYTF
abundance: few; len: 14; j_gene: TRBJ1-1; d_gene: -; v_gene: TRBV7-2; CDR3nt: TGTGCCAGCAGCTCATCCATAGGGGAGGATGAAGCTTTCTTT; CDR3aa: CASSSSIGEDEAFF
abundance: few; len: 13; j_gene: TRBJ2-5; d_gene: TRBD2; v_gene: TRBV7-8; CDR3nt: TGTGCCAGCAGCCGGGGACTACCAGAGACCCAGTACTTC; CDR3aa: CASSRGLPETQYF
abundance: few; len: 14; j_gene: TRBJ2-2; d_gene: -; v_gene: TRBV12-3/TRBV12-4; CDR3nt: TGTGCCAGCACTCCAATGAGCGTCACCGGGGAGCTGTTTTTT; CDR3aa: CASTPMSVTGELFF
abundance: few; len: 15; j_gene: TRBJ1-6; d_gene: -; v_gene: TRBV10-3; CDR3nt: TGTGCCACCGCACCCCCGGGAGGCCTTAGTTCACCCCTCCACTTT; CDR3aa: CATAPPGGLSSPLHF
abundance: many; len: 14; j_gene: TRBJ2-7; d_gene: -; v_gene: TRBV6-5; CDR3nt: TGTGCCAGCAGGCCAGGGGTAACCGGTCACGAGCAGTACTTC; CDR3aa: CASRPGVTGHEQYF
abundance: few; len: 15; j_gene: TRBJ1-5; d_gene: -; v_gene: TRBV4-1; CDR3nt: TGCGCCAGCAGCCAAGAGGAGGTACCCAATCAGCCCCAGCATTTT; CDR3aa: CASSQEEVPNQPQHF
abundance: -; len: 14; j_gene: TRBJ2-2; d_gene: TRBD1; v_gene: TRBV7-2; CDR3nt: TGTGCCAGCCGACAGGGGAGGAACACCGGGGAGCTGTTTTTT; CDR3aa: CASRQGRNTGELFF
abundance: many; len: 13; j_gene: TRBJ1-5; d_gene: -; v_gene: TRBV20-1; CDR3nt: TGCAGTGCTAGAGGGAGGCCGAATCAGCCCCAGCATTTT; CDR3aa: CSARGRPNQPQHF
abundance: -; len: 15; j_gene: TRBJ1-1; d_gene: -; v_gene: TRBV6-5; CDR3nt: TGTGCCAGCAGTCCCTCAGGGGCCATGAACACTGAAGCTTTCTTT; CDR3aa: CASSPSGAMNTEAFF
abundance: many; len: 14; j_gene: TRBJ2-7; d_gene: -; v_gene: TRBV20-1; CDR3nt: TGCAGTGCCCTCGACATCAGGAGCTCCTACGAGCAGTACTTC; CDR3aa: CSALDIRSSYEQYF
abundance: -; len: 17; j_gene: TRBJ1-5; d_gene: TRBD1; v_gene: TRBV10-2; CDR3nt: TGTGCCAGCAGTTACATAATGTCAGGGGGCAAGAATCAGCCCCAGCATTTT; CDR3aa: CASSYIMSGGKNQPQHF
abundance: -; len: 11; j_gene: TRBJ1-1; d_gene: -; v_gene: TRBV6-1; CDR3nt: TGTGCCAGCCCCTCCAGGGGTGAAGCTTTCTTT; CDR3aa: CASPSRGEAFF
abundance: -; len: 15; j_gene: TRBJ2-5; d_gene: TRBD1; v_gene: TRBV25-1; CDR3nt: TGTGCCACCAGCAGTGACTGGGACAGACAAGAGACCCAGTACTTC; CDR3aa: CATSSDWDRQETQYF
abundance: -; len: 16; j_gene: TRBJ2-5; d_gene: -; v_gene: TRBV7-8; CDR3nt: TGTGCCAGCAGCTTAGAGTCCCGCCTAGCTGGAGAGACCCAGTACTTC; CDR3aa: CASSLESRLAGETQYF
abundance: -; len: 13; j_gene: TRBJ1-2; d_gene: -; v_gene: TRBV20-1; CDR3nt: TGCAGTGCCCCGCGGGGGGGTAGAGATGGCTACACCTTC; CDR3aa: CSAPRGGRDGYTF
abundance: -; len: 12; j_gene: TRBJ2-3; d_gene: -; v_gene: TRBV2; CDR3nt: TGTGCCAGCAGTGAAGAGGTGTATACGCAGTATTTT; CDR3aa: CASSEEVYTQYF
abundance: -; len: 13; j_gene: TRBJ1-1; d_gene: -; v_gene: TRBV10-3; CDR3nt: TGTGCCATCAGTTTCGGGGCGAACACTGAAGCTTTCTTT; CDR3aa: CAISFGANTEAFF